These T cell receptor beta chains were read from a single sample in a study of CD8 T cells in Susac syndrome. TCRdb independently ran MiXCR on the immunoSEQ multiplex PCR reads; one entry per CDR3 protein. The sample includes 150,000 to 200,000 distinct CDR3 sequences, approximately 93% seen only once; the top ten take almost 0.095%. Sequenced: CD4+ T cells from PBMCs. The receptors derive from a human donor with multiple sclerosis. CDR3s include the opening cysteine and the closing phenylalanine or tryptophan. The D gene is left open where the match is weak. Clone size is not always given. Where it is, it says once, few, many or a class for expanded clones.

CDR3: CATSDAGGSGRFNEQFF; DNA: TGTGCCACCAGTGACGCCGGGGGTAGCGGGAGGTTCAATGAGCAGTTCTTC; D: TRBD2; J: TRBJ2-1; V: TRBV24-1; length: 17; size: -
CDR3: CASSYSGLAGTKNIQYF; DNA: TGTGCCAGCAGTTACTCGGGACTAGCGGGGACCAAAAACATTCAGTACTTC; D: TRBD2; J: TRBJ2-4; V: TRBV27; length: 17; size: -
CDR3: CASSPTRDQPQHF; DNA: TGTGCCAGCAGTCCAACAAGGGATCAGCCCCAGCATTTT; D: -; J: TRBJ1-5; V: TRBV6-2/TRBV6-3; length: 13; size: -
CDR3: CASSYTLGQTEAFF; DNA: TGTGCCAGCAGCTACACCCTGGGACAGACGGAAGCTTTCTTT; D: TRBD1; J: TRBJ1-1; V: TRBV12-3/TRBV12-4; length: 14; size: -
CDR3: CAWSSRETQYF; DNA: TGTGCCTGGAGTTCACGTGAGACCCAGTACTTC; D: -; J: TRBJ2-5; V: TRBV30; length: 11; size: -
CDR3: CASSEQGDPGANVLTF; DNA: TGTGCCAGCAGTGAGCAGGGGGACCCTGGGGCCAACGTCCTGACTTTC; D: TRBD1; J: TRBJ2-6; V: TRBV27; length: 16; size: -
CDR3: CASSLAGATDGANVLTF; DNA: TGTGCCAGCAGCTTAGCTGGGGCTACGGACGGGGCCAACGTCCTGACTTTC; D: -; J: TRBJ2-6; V: TRBV7-9; length: 17; size: -
CDR3: CAISEAGPGEQYF; DNA: TGTGCCATCAGTGAGGCGGGCCCCGGCGAGCAGTACTTC; D: -; J: TRBJ2-7; V: TRBV10-3; length: 13; size: -
CDR3: CAWDLTGPNTGELFF; DNA: TGTGCCTGGGATCTGACAGGGCCGAACACCGGGGAGCTGTTTTTT; D: TRBD1; J: TRBJ2-2; V: TRBV30; length: 15; size: once
CDR3: CASSRPDRGLKGYTF; DNA: TGTGCCAGCAGCCGTCCCGACAGGGGGCTAAAAGGCTACACCTTC; D: TRBD1; J: TRBJ1-2; V: TRBV7-9; length: 15; size: -
CDR3: CASNYYGTQAYEQYF; DNA: TGCGCCAGCAACTATTACGGGACCCAAGCCTACGAGCAGTACTTC; D: -; J: TRBJ2-7; V: TRBV5-1; length: 15; size: -
CDR3: CASSPSGTGADTQYF; DNA: TGTGCCAGCAGCCCCTCGGGGACAGGGGCAGATACGCAGTATTTT; D: TRBD1; J: TRBJ2-3; V: TRBV12-3/TRBV12-4; length: 15; size: -
CDR3: CASSPGVTAAFF; DNA: TGTGCCAGCAGCCCTGGGGTAACAGCGGCTTTCTTT; D: -; J: TRBJ1-1; V: TRBV7-2; length: 12; size: -
CDR3: CASSPQPDARGQAFF; DNA: TGTGCCAGCAGCCCTCAGCCTGACGCCCGAGGCCAAGCTTTCTTT; D: -; J: TRBJ1-1; V: TRBV3-1; length: 15; size: -
CDR3: CASSPAGHLNTGELFF; DNA: TGTGCCAGCTCACCGGCGGGGCATTTGAACACCGGGGAGCTGTTTTTT; D: -; J: TRBJ2-2; V: TRBV18; length: 16; size: -
CDR3: CASSLGLNNEQFF; DNA: TGTGCCAGCAGCTTAGGCCTCAACAATGAGCAGTTCTTC; D: -; J: TRBJ2-1; V: TRBV7-2; length: 13; size: few
CDR3: CAWKQGIQNIQYF; DNA: TGTGCCTGGAAACAGGGGATCCAAAACATTCAGTACTTC; D: TRBD1; J: TRBJ2-4; V: TRBV30; length: 13; size: -
CDR3: CASSPSIGARDNEQFF; DNA: TGTGCCAGCTCACCGTCAATCGGGGCGCGAGACAATGAGCAGTTCTTC; D: -; J: TRBJ2-1; V: TRBV18; length: 16; size: -
CDR3: CASSFGQGYSYEQYF; DNA: TGTGCCAGCAGCTTCGGGCAGGGCTACTCCTACGAGCAGTACTTC; D: -; J: TRBJ2-7; V: TRBV7-9; length: 15; size: -
CDR3: CASSLPGLNTEAFF; DNA: TGTGCCAGCAGCCTCCCAGGGCTGAACACTGAAGCTTTCTTT; D: -; J: TRBJ1-1; V: TRBV5-4; length: 14; size: once
CDR3: CASRTSGQETQYF; DNA: TGTGCCAGCAGGACTAGCGGACAAGAGACCCAGTACTTC; D: TRBD2; J: TRBJ2-5; V: TRBV6-1; length: 13; size: -
CDR3: CASRSSGSHYEQYF; DNA: TGTGCCAGCAGATCTTCAGGTTCCCACTACGAGCAGTACTTC; D: -; J: TRBJ2-7; V: TRBV12-3/TRBV12-4; length: 14; size: -